The 25 T cell receptor beta chains in this list originate from one sample, sequenced in a study of response to subunit inactivated influenza vaccine. TCRdb re-called the RT-PCR reads with MiXCR, one entry per CDR3 protein. The sample lists around 530,000 distinct CDR3 sequences, about 15% occurring once. The sample in question was CD4+ T cells sorted from PBMCs, obtained less than 25 months after vaccination. The source is a man aged 45 to 70 who received an inactivated influenza vaccine.

The chain links TRBV6-2 or TRBV6-3 to TRBJ2-7; 7 bases fit TRBD1. V shed 6 bases and J 0 bases; nucleotides not matched to a gene: 8. This CDR3 has 15 residues. The germline V gene has CDR1 MNHEY and CDR2 SVGEGT. CDR3 nucleotide sequence: TGTGCCAGCAGACAGGGGCGGCTGGGCTCCTACGAGCAGTACTTC. Amino acids: CASRQGRLGSYEQYF.

This clonotype occurred a few times. The rearrangement joins TRBV5-1 to TRBJ1-4; D remains unclear. From germline, CDR1 is SGHRS and CDR2 YFSETQ. Between the trimmed V and J ends, which lost 4 bases and 2 bases, there was a span of 12 bases. The CDR3 spans 15 residues. The CDR3 bases are TGCGCCAGCAGCGAGGACGGGCGCACTAATGAAAAACTGTTTTTT. Its translation: CASSEDGRTNEKLFF.

The rearrangement joins TRBV20-1 to TRBJ1-2, with unresolved D. The ends were cut back, 6 bases at V and 2 bases at J, with 13 bases in the middle. The CDR3 contains 13 residues. Germline V gene data show CDR1 as DFQATT and CDR2 as SNEGSKA (reference sequence). CDR3 nucleotide sequence: TGCAGTGCCCTATCAACGACAAACTATGGCTACACCTTC. Translation: CSALSTTNYGYTF.

The chain has TRBV14 and TRBJ2-3; TRBD1 or TRBD2 may be the D gene (5 bases each). V was cut by 1 base and J by 4 bases, with 12 bases left in between. The germline CDR1 and CDR2 sequences are SGHDN and FVKESK. This CDR3 is built from 15 residues. Here the CDR3 reads CASSQAGKGADTQYF. CDR3 DNA sequence: TGTGCCAGCAGCCAAGCGGGGAAAGGGGCAGATACGCAGTATTTT.

The genes are TRBV10-3 and TRBJ2-5; 13 positions match TRBD2. The trim removed 4 bases at V and 4 bases at J, leaving 0 bases unmatched. The CDR3 totals 14 residues. Germline V gene lookup returns CDR1 ENHRY and CDR2 SYGVKD. CDR3 DNA sequence: TGTGCCATCAGTGGGACTAGCGGGGGAGAGACCCAGTACTTC. Translating it yields CAISGTSGGETQYF.

The chain couples TRBV20-1 to TRBJ2-3, with D unclear. Germline V gene data show CDR1 as DFQATT and CDR2 as SNEGSKA (reference sequence). The CDR3 sequence is 14 residues long. V was cut by 1 base and J by 1 base, with 9 bases left in between. CDR3 loop: CSARGLSGTDTQYF. CDR3 DNA: TGCAGTGCTAGAGGACTTTCAGGCACAGATACGCAGTATTTT.

This clonotype was counted between two and nine times. J is TRBJ2-5 and V is TRBV20-1, with D perhaps TRBD2 (6 bases). Germline values: CDR1 DFQATT, CDR2 SNEGSKA (reference sequence). There are 16 residues in the CDR3. V was pared by 2 bases and J by 1 base, with 17 bases between. CDR3 residues: CSARPARLGLQETQYF. The CDR3 coding sequence is TGCAGTGCTAGACCAGCCAGGTTGGGACTCCAAGAGACCCAGTACTTC.

This clonotype was counted at least ten times. The chain employs TRBV2 and TRBJ1-5; D is undetermined. V was cut by 1 base and J by 1 base, with 5 bases left in between. The CDR3 contains 14 residues. The V gene's germline CDR1 is SNHLY and CDR2 FYNNEI. The CDR3 region has the DNA TGTGCCAGCAGTGAAGGGATCAGCAATCAGCCCCAGCATTTT. It encodes CASSEGISNQPQHF.

V usage is TRBV20-1 and J usage is TRBJ2-3; D is possibly TRBD1 (6 bases). Germline values: CDR1 DFQATT, CDR2 SNEGSKA (reference sequence). CDR3 size: 14 residues. The ends were cut back, 0 bases at V and 3 bases at J, with 10 bases in the middle. The CDR3 DNA is TGCAGTGCTAGAGATAGAACAGGGACAGATACGCAGTATTTT. It encodes CSARDRTGTDTQYF.

This clonotype was observed a few times. The rearrangement links TRBV2 to TRBJ2-7; tentative D call: TRBD1 (5 bases). Trimming stripped 7 bases from V and 1 base from J, with 17 bases between. CDR3 length equals 15 residues. The germline V gene encodes CDR1 SNHLY and CDR2 FYNNEI. Here the CDR3 reads CASTKGPGNSYEQYF. CDR3 coding DNA: TGTGCCAGCACCAAGGGGCCAGGGAATTCCTACGAGCAGTACTTC.

The CDR3 DNA follows: TGCGCCAGCAGCTTTGGGGGAGTGGGGGAGCCCCAGCATTTT. Its translation is CASSFGGVGEPQHF. This rearrangement joins TRBV5-1 to TRBJ1-5; D may be TRBD1 (5 bases). This CDR3 has 14 amino acids. Germline V gene data show CDR1 as SGHRS and CDR2 as YFSETQ. Trimming pared 2 bases from V and 8 bases from J, leaving 14 bases between.

J is TRBJ2-7 and V is TRBV24-1; 8 bases map to TRBD1. J gave up 3 bases and V 3 bases, and 6 bases lay outside the gene matches. The germline V gene encodes CDR1 KGHDR and CDR2 SFDVKD. This CDR3 comprises 15 residues. As DNA, the CDR3 is TGTGCCACCAGTGATCCTTCGACAGGGGTCTACGAGCAGTACTTC. Its protein is CATSDPSTGVYEQYF.

V usage is TRBV5-1 and J usage is TRBJ2-3; D is unclear. Germline CDR1 SGHRS, CDR2 YFSETQ. The CDR3 spans 13 residues. The V end was cut by 1 base, the J end by 6 bases, with 9 bases between. The CDR3 loop reads CASSLRGQDTQYF. CDR3 DNA sequence: TGCGCCAGCAGCTTGCGAGGCCAGGATACGCAGTATTTT.

The rearrangement joins TRBV20-1 to TRBJ2-3; weak D call: TRBD2 (6 bases). The CDR3 length is 16 residues. The germline CDR1 and CDR2 sequences are DFQATT and SNEGSKA (reference sequence). V lost 3 bases and J 3 bases, leaving 19 bases between the germline ends. The CDR3 DNA reads TGCAGTGCTAGGACCCCTGGCGGGGAGGCAACAGATACGCAGTATTTT. It translates to CSARTPGGEATDTQYF.

This clonotype has a handful of counts. The chain joins TRBV25-1 to TRBJ1-2; D is possibly TRBD1 (6 bases). The length of the CDR3 is 14 residues. Trimming removed 6 bases at V and 2 bases at J, with 13 bases between. Germline V gene sequence: CDR1 MGHDK, CDR2 SYGVNS. CDR3 protein: CASRETGKNYGYTF. The CDR3 DNA reads as TGTGCCAGCAGAGAGACAGGCAAGAACTATGGCTACACCTTC.

V is TRBV7-2 and J is TRBJ2-4; possible D gene TRBD1, 6 bases. Germline CDR1 SGHTA, CDR2 FQGNSA. This CDR3 contains 13 residues. Trimming took 5 bases from V and 4 from J, leaving 9 bases between them. The CDR3 loop is CASSRTVKNIQYF. CDR3 nucleotide sequence: TGTGCCAGCAGCAGGACAGTGAAAAACATTCAGTACTTC.

The V gene is TRBV7-2, the J gene TRBJ2-3, with D tentatively TRBD1 (6 bases). The CDR3 totals 16 residues. The V gene lost 4 bases and the J gene lost 0 bases, with 14 bases spanning the gap. Germline V lookup: CDR1 SGHTA, CDR2 FQGNSA. The CDR3 is CASSSHRTASTDTQYF. Written as DNA, the CDR3 is TGTGCCAGCAGCTCTCACAGGACAGCTAGCACAGATACGCAGTATTTT.

V is TRBV6-2 or TRBV6-3 and J is TRBJ1-1, with D perhaps matching TRBD1 (6 bases). The V end lost 6 bases, the J end lost 6 bases, and 11 bases lay between the germline ends. There are 12 residues in the CDR3. Germline-derived CDR1 and CDR2 are MNHEY and SVGEGT. CDR3 sequence: CASRTGTAEAFF. The CDR3 DNA reads as TGTGCCAGCAGAACAGGGACGGCTGAAGCTTTCTTT.

There are a few counts of this clonotype. This chain joins TRBV7-2 and TRBJ2-5; possibly TRBD2 for D (5 bases). CDR1 is SGHTA and CDR2 is FQGNSA in the germline V gene. The ends were cut back, 5 bases at V and 0 bases at J, with 13 bases in the middle. The CDR3 loop spans 15 amino acids. The DNA for the CDR3 is TGTGCCAGCAGCCCCCTGGGGAGTTACCAAGAGACCCAGTACTTC. This gives the protein CASSPLGSYQETQYF.

This clonotype appeared a few times. This chain uses TRBV7-6 with TRBJ2-3; D may correspond to TRBD1 or TRBD2 (7 bases each). The length of the CDR3 is 15 residues. The ends were cut back, 1 base at V and 9 bases at J, with 17 bases in the middle. Germline V CDR1 and CDR2: SGHVS, FNYEAQ. The CDR3 reads CASSLGSHQGGTQYF. In DNA form, the CDR3 reads TGTGCCAGCAGCTTAGGGTCCCACCAGGGGGGGACGCAGTATTTT.

This clonotype has just a few counts. This chain uses TRBV20-1 with TRBJ2-7; 14 nucleotides line up with TRBD2. Germline V CDR1 and CDR2: DFQATT, SNEGSKA (reference sequence). The CDR3 is 16 residues long. V lost 1 base to trimming and J lost 3 bases; unmatched junction nucleotides: 5. CDR3 loop: CSARGTSGGLVYEQYF. CDR3 sequence (DNA): TGCAGTGCTAGAGGGACTAGCGGGGGGTTAGTCTACGAGCAGTACTTC.

The sample holds a few counts of this clonotype. V is TRBV12-3 or TRBV12-4 and J is TRBJ2-3; maybe TRBD2 (5 bases). The V end lost 0 bases, the J end lost 2 bases, and 12 bases lay between the germline ends. The CDR3 has 16 amino acids. The CDR3 loop reads CASSLALARATDTQYF. The CDR3 nucleotides read TGTGCCAGCAGTTTAGCGCTAGCCAGAGCCACAGATACGCAGTATTTT.

V is TRBV11-2 and J is TRBJ1-6; tentative D call: TRBD1 (5 bases). Per germline, CDR1 SGHAT and CDR2 FQNNGV. The CDR3 consists of 14 residues. V gave up 6 bases and J gave up 7 bases, with 13 bases separating them. The CDR3: CASSQGAQNSPLHF. The CDR3 DNA reads TGTGCCAGCAGTCAGGGAGCGCAGAATTCACCCCTCCACTTT. Full variable domain (rest looked up from reference TRBV11-2 and TRBJ1-6): EAGVAQSPRYKIIEKRQSVAFWCNPISGHATLYWYQQILGQGPKLLIQFQNNGVVDDSQLPKDRFSAERLKGVDSTLKIQPAKLEDSAVYLCASSQGAQNSPLHFGNGTRLTVT.

The chain joins TRBV18 to TRBJ2-1, with D tentatively TRBD2 (5 bases). The length of the CDR3 is 16 residues. Germline V gene lookup returns CDR1 KGHSH and CDR2 LQKENI. The V and J ends lost 0 bases and 4 bases respectively, with 13 bases between them. CDR3 sequence (DNA): TGTGCCAGCTCACCACCCGCAGCGGAGCCGTACAATGAGCAGTTCTTC. This encodes CASSPPAAEPYNEQFF. Looking up the rest from reference TRBV18 and TRBJ2-1 gives the full variable domain: NAGVMQNPRHLVRRRGQEARLRCSPMKGHSHVYWYRQLPEEGLKFMVYLQKENIIDESGMPKERFSAEFPKEGPSILRIQQVVRGDSAAYFCASSPPAAEPYNEQFFGPGTRLTVL.

The V gene is TRBV14, the J gene TRBJ1-1, with D perhaps matching TRBD1 (5 bases). Trimming removed 4 bases at V and 3 bases at J, with 18 bases between. This CDR3 region has 16 residues. Germline CDR1 is SGHDN and CDR2 is FVKESK. The DNA of the CDR3 is TGTGCCAGCAGCCCGTCGGGATTTGGAGGGGACACTGAAGCTTTCTTT. It encodes CASSPSGFGGDTEAFF.